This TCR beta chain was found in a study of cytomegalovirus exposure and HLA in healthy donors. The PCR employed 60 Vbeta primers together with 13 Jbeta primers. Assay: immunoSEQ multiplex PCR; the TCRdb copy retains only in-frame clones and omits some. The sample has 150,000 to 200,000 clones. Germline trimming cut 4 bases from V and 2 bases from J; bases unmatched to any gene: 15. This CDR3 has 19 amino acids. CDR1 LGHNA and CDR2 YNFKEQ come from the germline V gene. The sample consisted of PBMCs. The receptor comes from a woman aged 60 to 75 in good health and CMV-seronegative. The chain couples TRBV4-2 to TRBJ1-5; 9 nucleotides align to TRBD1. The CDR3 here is CASSPRGQGPGFGNQPQHF. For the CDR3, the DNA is TGTGCCAGCAGCCCCCGGGGACAGGGACCCGGTTTTGGCAATCAGCCCCAGCATTTT.